This passage covers 28 T cell receptor beta chains from one sample sequenced in a study of T-cell reconstitution after alpha-beta-depleted transplantation in children. Preparation of the TCRbeta library was carried out with unique molecular identifiers. TCRdb used MiXCR to reprocess the PCR reads, holding one entry per CDR3 protein. The table has about 5,800 distinct CDR3 sequences, about 16% seen once. The source was PBMCs, mostly from graft donor cells, collected 180 days after TCRalphabeta/CD19-depleted stem cell transplant. The receptors stem from a patient aged 2-10 years who had a stem cell transplant for inherited bone marrow failure, so the T cells may come from the graft donor.

V usage is TRBV30 and J usage is TRBJ2-5; unclear D gene. V was trimmed by 0 bases and J by 5 bases, leaving 10 bases between them. CDR1 and CDR2 from the germline V gene are GTSNPN and SVGIG (reference sequence). The CDR3 has 13 amino acids. The CDR3 nucleotides read TGTGCCTGGAGTGTACGAACGACGGAGACCCAGTACTTC. As protein: CAWSVRTTETQYF.

This clonotype showed up many times. V gene TRBV20-1 combines with J gene TRBJ1-1; D is perhaps TRBD1 (6 bases). The CDR3 runs 14 residues. In germline, CDR1 is DFQATT, CDR2 SNEGSKA (reference sequence). V gave up 6 bases and J gave up 0 bases, with 14 bases separating them. CDR3 region: CSAGGSSMNTEAFF. CDR3 bases: TGCAGTGCCGGGGGCTCCAGCATGAACACTGAAGCTTTCTTT.

The table lists this clonotype with many counts. The J gene is TRBJ2-3, the V gene TRBV5-1, with TRBD2 identical over 7 bases. V lost 4 bases, J lost 2 bases, and 16 bases stayed unmatched. The CDR3 contains 18 residues. Germline assignment: CDR1 SGHRS and CDR2 YFSETQ. The CDR3 DNA follows: TGCGCCAGCAGCGTGGGGGAGACTAGCCTCTTGAACACAGATACGCAGTATTTT. Its protein is CASSVGETSLLNTDTQYF.

There are a few counts of this clonotype. The chain employs TRBV7-9 and TRBJ1-5; TRBD1 is a possible D gene (5 bases). Trimming pared 4 bases from V and 5 bases from J, leaving 12 bases between. Per germline, CDR1 SEHNR and CDR2 FQNEAQ (reference sequence). The CDR3 has 14 residues. Here the CDR3 reads CASSSGRGYQPQHF. The CDR3 nucleotides read TGTGCCAGCAGCTCGGGACGAGGGTATCAGCCCCAGCATTTT.

In this sample, this clonotype turned up many times. J is TRBJ2-7 and V is TRBV29-1; D is possibly TRBD1 or TRBD2 (6 bases each). V shed 1 base and J shed 3 bases, with 10 bases lying between them. This CDR3 is 13 amino acids long. Germline V CDR1 and CDR2: SQVTM, ANQGSEA. The DNA for the CDR3 is TGCAGCGTTGAAGGCGGGACATTCTACGAGCAGTACTTC. Residues: CSVEGGTFYEQYF.

This clonotype has at least ten counts. The genes are TRBV5-1 and TRBJ2-5; unclear D gene. From germline, CDR1 is SGHRS and CDR2 YFSETQ. Trimming removed 7 bases from V and 2 bases from J, with 15 bases in between. This CDR3 is 14 amino acids long. CDR3 DNA: TGCGCCAGCGCCCAGCAGAACCTTCAAGAGACCCAGTACTTC. Protein product: CASAQQNLQETQYF.

The chain links TRBV5-6 to TRBJ2-3; TRBD2 matches at 13 bases. Per the germline V gene, CDR1 is SGHDT and CDR2 is YYEEEE. The CDR3 consists of 18 residues. The V segment lost 4 bases and the J segment 0 bases; nucleotides outside the gene matches: 8. CDR3 nucleotides: TGTGCCAGCAGCCGAGGACTAGCGGGAGCATCTAGCACAGATACGCAGTATTTT. Translating gives CASSRGLAGASSTDTQYF.

This clonotype was recorded many times. This sequence joins TRBV20-1 and TRBJ2-7; a weak D match, TRBD1 (5 bases). CDR3 size: 14 residues. Trimming removed 0 bases from V and 0 bases from J, with 9 bases in between. Germline V CDR1 and CDR2: DFQATT, SNEGSKA (reference sequence). The CDR3 spells CSARDLRGSYEQYF. DNA of the CDR3: TGCAGTGCTAGAGATCTAAGGGGCTCCTACGAGCAGTACTTC.

This clonotype was recorded many times. This chain connects TRBV5-1 to TRBJ2-5; 10 positions match TRBD1. Germline CDR1 SGHRS, CDR2 YFSETQ. V shed 0 bases, J shed 6 bases, and the junction held 8 bases outside the gene matches. The CDR3 is made up of 16 amino acids. The CDR3 here is CASSLEGQGFAKTQYF. The CDR3 nucleotides read TGCGCCAGCAGCTTGGAGGGACAGGGGTTCGCAAAGACCCAGTACTTC.

In this sample, this clonotype turned up many times. This chain connects TRBV5-4 to TRBJ2-5; D is perhaps TRBD1 (5 bases). Looked up from germline, CDR1 is SGHNT and CDR2 is YYREEE (reference sequence). Trimming took 4 bases from V and 5 from J, leaving 15 bases between them. This CDR3 spans 14 amino acids. Here the CDR3 DNA reads TGTGCCAGCAGCCTGACTGGGGCCCAGGAGACCCAGTACTTC. This translates into CASSLTGAQETQYF.

At least ten counts were recorded for this clonotype. The rearrangement links TRBV7-9 to TRBJ2-1; 11 nucleotides align to TRBD2. The CDR3 is 16 amino acids. Germline V gene data show CDR1 as SEHNR and CDR2 as FQNEAQ (reference sequence). V trimming: 4 bases; J trimming: 3 bases; junction bases outside the gene matches: 5. The CDR3 DNA follows: TGTGCCAGCAGCTCGAGTAGCGGGAGGGACTACAATGAGCAGTTCTTC. Its translation is CASSSSSGRDYNEQFF. Full variable domain (outside the CDR3, taken from reference TRBV7-9 and TRBJ2-1): DTGVSQNPRHKITKRGQNVTFRCDPISEHNRLYWYRQTLGQGPEFLTYFQNEAQLEKSRLLSDRFSAERPKGSFSTLEIQRTEQGDSAMYLCASSSSSGRDYNEQFFGPGTRLTVL.

DNA for the CDR3: TGCGCCAGCAGCTTCCAGCCAAGCACAGATACGCAGTATTTT. Its translation: CASSFQPSTDTQYF. The chain combines TRBV5-1 with TRBJ2-3; D is unclear. The CDR3 has 14 residues. The germline V gene encodes CDR1 SGHRS and CDR2 YFSETQ. V lost 2 bases and J lost 0, with 7 bases in between. The full variable domain, completed using reference TRBV5-1 and TRBJ2-3, is KAGVTQTPRYLIKTRGQQVTLSCSPISGHRSVSWYQQTPGQGLQFLFEYFSETQRNKGNFPGRFSGRQFSNSRSEMNVSTLELGDSALYLCASSFQPSTDTQYFGPGTRLTVL.

This clonotype was recorded at least ten times. The chain has TRBV5-6 and TRBJ1-1; D ambiguous. CDR3 length: 14 residues. The V and J ends lost 0 bases and 6 bases respectively, with 12 bases between them. From germline, CDR1 is SGHDT and CDR2 YYEEEE. The CDR3 loop is CASSLALGWSEAFF. The CDR3 coding sequence is TGTGCCAGCAGCTTGGCCTTGGGGTGGTCTGAAGCTTTCTTT.

This clonotype was counted many times. This sequence joins TRBV10-2 and TRBJ2-7; 12 positions match TRBD2. The V gene end was trimmed by 3 bases and the J gene end by 6 bases; junction bases not matched to a gene: 9. Per the germline V gene, CDR1 is WSHSY and CDR2 is SAAADI. The CDR3 runs 16 residues. As DNA, the CDR3 is TGCGCCAGCAGTGACGCCTCTAGCGGGAGGGCAGGCGAGCAGTACTTC. Protein sequence: CASSDASSGRAGEQYF.

This clonotype occurred many times. The chain uses TRBV20-1 and TRBJ2-7; 9 bases line up with TRBD1. The CDR3 sequence is 14 residues long. With 1 base clipped from V and 2 bases from J, the junction kept 3 bases outside the gene matches. Germline assignment: CDR1 DFQATT and CDR2 SNEGSKA (reference sequence). CDR3 loop: CSARVDRGAYEQYF. Here the CDR3 DNA reads TGCAGTGCTAGAGTCGACAGGGGGGCCTACGAGCAGTACTTC.

At least ten counts were recorded for this clonotype. The chain employs TRBV5-1 and TRBJ2-6; the D gene is possibly TRBD1 (6 bases). CDR1 SGHRS and CDR2 YFSETQ come from the germline V gene. Trimming pared 1 base from V and 0 bases from J, leaving 17 bases between. The length of the CDR3 is 19 residues. The CDR3 DNA reads as TGCGCCAGCAGCTTGCGGGCGGACAGCTCCTTCTCTGGGGCCAACGTCCTGACTTTC. This sequence encodes CASSLRADSSFSGANVLTF.

J is TRBJ1-4 and V is TRBV24-1; 7 bases map to TRBD1. J lost 3 bases, V lost 5 bases, and 5 bases had no gene match. The CDR3 is 15 amino acids. Looked up from germline, CDR1 is KGHDR and CDR2 is SFDVKD. The CDR3: CATSGQGGANEKLFF. In nucleotides, the CDR3 is TGTGCCACCAGTGGACAGGGTGGCGCTAATGAAAAACTGTTTTTT.

This clonotype was found many times. This chain joins TRBV7-8 and TRBJ2-5; possible D gene TRBD2, 6 bases. The CDR3 has 13 amino acids. V lost 5 bases to trimming and J lost 5 bases, with 12 bases between them. Germline V gene data show CDR1 as SGHVS and CDR2 as FQNEAQ. The CDR3 DNA is TGTGCCAGCAGCCTTGGGGCGGGGGAGACCCAGTACTTC. Protein product: CASSLGAGETQYF.

The sample holds many counts of this clonotype. In DNA form, the CDR3 reads TGCAGTGCTAGAATCGGGTACGGACAAGAGACCCAGTACTTC. Translated, it gives CSARIGYGQETQYF. This chain joins TRBV20-1 and TRBJ2-5; no definite D call. Trimming left V 2 bases short and J 2 bases short, with 12 bases between. This CDR3 is 14 amino acids long. The germline V gene has CDR1 DFQATT and CDR2 SNEGSKA (reference sequence).

The chain uses TRBV12-3 or TRBV12-4 and TRBJ2-5, with D uncertain. Trimming took off 5 bases at V and 4 bases at J, with 8 bases between the two ends. The CDR3 loop spans 12 amino acids. The CDR3 here is CASSGDGETQYF. The CDR3 DNA reads as TGTGCCAGCAGTGGAGATGGAGAGACCCAGTACTTC.

This clonotype was found many times. The V gene is TRBV10-3, the J gene TRBJ1-1; 7 nucleotides line up with TRBD1. CDR1 ENHRY and CDR2 SYGVKD come from the germline V gene. This CDR3 has 15 residues. V lost 6 bases and J lost 4; bases outside the gene matches: 11. CDR3 DNA: TGTGCCATCAGAGGACCAGGGGGTTTGAGCACTGAAGCTTTCTTT. Its translation is CAIRGPGGLSTEAFF.

This clonotype was seen at least ten times. The chain employs TRBV5-1 and TRBJ2-2; D call uncertain. The CDR3 loop spans 14 amino acids. Trimming left V 4 bases short and J 6 bases short, with 13 bases between. Germline V gene data show CDR1 as SGHRS and CDR2 as YFSETQ. The CDR3 region is CASSGQVGPGELFF. Here the CDR3 DNA reads TGCGCCAGCAGCGGTCAAGTTGGGCCCGGGGAGCTGTTTTTT.

This clonotype was detected ten times or more. The chain links TRBV2 to TRBJ1-6; tentative D call: TRBD1 (6 bases). Trimming shortened V by 6 bases and J by 6 bases, and 15 bases separated the two germline ends. The CDR3 sequence is 15 residues long. The germline V gene has CDR1 SNHLY and CDR2 FYNNEI. The CDR3 is CASSGGGLINSPLHF. The CDR3 DNA is TGTGCCAGCAGCGGAGGGGGGCTGATTAATTCACCCCTCCACTTT.

This clonotype was counted at least ten times. V is TRBV6-5 and J is TRBJ2-2; TRBD2 agrees at 10 bases. CDR3 size: 16 residues. V lost 7 bases, J lost 5 bases, and 10 bases stayed unmatched. CDR1 is MNHEY and CDR2 is SVGAGI in the germline V gene. CDR3 nucleotide sequence: TGTGCCAGCATTAAAAGCGGGAGGGCCTCAACCGGGGAGCTGTTTTTT. Translated, it gives CASIKSGRASTGELFF.

Many counts were recorded for this clonotype. V is TRBV7-9 and J is TRBJ2-2, with D possibly called TRBD1 or TRBD2 (5 bases each). The CDR3 has 16 residues. Germline V gives CDR1 SEHNR, CDR2 FQNEAQ (reference sequence). The V end lost 5 bases, the J end lost 3 bases, and 16 bases lay between the germline ends. The DNA for the CDR3 is TGTGCCAGCAGCCCTTGGGGGAGAGACGACACCGGGGAGCTGTTTTTT. Its translation: CASSPWGRDDTGELFF.

The sample holds many counts of this clonotype. One end of the junction is discordant with germline, which a read error may explain. The rearrangement joins TRBV29-1 to TRBJ2-7, with D unclear. CDR1 is SQVTM, CDR2 ANQGSEA, per germline. The CDR3 extends over 13 amino acids. CDR3 sequence: CTVEERFTYEQYF. The CDR3 DNA sequence: TGCACCGTTGAAGAACGGTTTACCTACGAGCAGTACTTC.

This chain connects TRBV5-6 to TRBJ2-5, with no clear D. Germline V gives CDR1 SGHDT, CDR2 YYEEEE. The CDR3 runs 12 residues. V was cut by 0 bases and J by 4 bases, with 4 bases left in between. Here the CDR3 DNA reads TGTGCCAGCAGCTTGGCGGGAGAGACCCAGTACTTC. Encoded protein: CASSLAGETQYF. Full variable domain (outside the CDR3, taken from reference TRBV5-6 and TRBJ2-5): DAGVTQSPTHLIKTRGQQVTLRCSPKSGHDTVSWYQQALGQGPQFIFQYYEEEERQRGNFPDRFSGHQFPNYSSELNVNALLLGDSALYLCASSLAGETQYFGPGTRLLVL.

This clonotype has a count of ten or more. V and J are TRBV20-1 and TRBJ2-7, with 12 bases that match TRBD2. The germline CDR1 and CDR2 sequences are DFQATT and SNEGSKA (reference sequence). V shed 0 bases and J 0 bases; nucleotides not matched to a gene: 9. The CDR3 loop spans 18 amino acids. The CDR3, as DNA: TGCAGTGCTAGAGATGGAAGACTAGCGGGAGCGAACTCCTACGAGCAGTACTTC. Its translation: CSARDGRLAGANSYEQYF.